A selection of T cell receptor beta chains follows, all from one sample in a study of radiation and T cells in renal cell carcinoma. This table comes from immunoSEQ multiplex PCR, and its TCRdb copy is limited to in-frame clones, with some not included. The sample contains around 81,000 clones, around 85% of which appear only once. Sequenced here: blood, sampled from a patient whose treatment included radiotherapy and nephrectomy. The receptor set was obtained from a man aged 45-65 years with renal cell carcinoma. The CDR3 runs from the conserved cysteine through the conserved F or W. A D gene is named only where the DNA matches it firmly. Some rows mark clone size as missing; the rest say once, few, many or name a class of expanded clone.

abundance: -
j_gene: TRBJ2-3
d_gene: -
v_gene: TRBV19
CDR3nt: TGTGCCAGTAGTATTATAGGTACAGCAGATACGCAGTATTTT
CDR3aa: CASSIIGTADTQYF

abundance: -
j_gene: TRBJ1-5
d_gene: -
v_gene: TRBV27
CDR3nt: TGTGCCAGCAGTTTACACAACGATCAGCCCCAGCATTTT
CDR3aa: CASSLHNDQPQHF

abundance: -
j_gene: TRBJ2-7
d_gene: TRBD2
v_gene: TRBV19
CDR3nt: TGTGCCAGTAGTATAAGGACTAGCGGGAGGGCCGCAAGTCCGCTCAGCGAGCAGTACTTC
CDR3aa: CASSIRTSGRAASPLSEQYF

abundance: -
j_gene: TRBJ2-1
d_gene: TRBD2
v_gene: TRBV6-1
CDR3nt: TGTGCCAGCAGTGACCAACTAGCGGGGGGGTTCAATGAGCAGTTCTTC
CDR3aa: CASSDQLAGGFNEQFF

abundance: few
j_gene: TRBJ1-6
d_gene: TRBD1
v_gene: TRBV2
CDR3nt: TGTGCCAGCAGTGAAGGACAGGGGACTACACCCCTCCACTTT
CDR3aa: CASSEGQGTTPLHF

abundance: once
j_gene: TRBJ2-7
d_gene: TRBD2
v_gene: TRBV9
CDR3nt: TGTGCCAGCAGCGTAACGGCTAGCGGGAGTTACGAGCAGTACTTC
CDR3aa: CASSVTASGSYEQYF

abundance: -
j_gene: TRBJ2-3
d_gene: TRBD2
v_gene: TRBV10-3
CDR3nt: TGTGCCATCAGTGTTTGGGCTAGCGGGGCCTCCACAGATACGCAGTATTTT
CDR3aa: CAISVWASGASTDTQYF

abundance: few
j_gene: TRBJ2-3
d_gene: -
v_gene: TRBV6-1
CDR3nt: TGTGCCGTCACAGATACGCAGTATTTT
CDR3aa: CAVTDTQYF

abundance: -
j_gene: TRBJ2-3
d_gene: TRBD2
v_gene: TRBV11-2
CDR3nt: TGTGCCAGCAGCTTTCTGGCTAGCGGGAACACAGATACGCAGTATTTT
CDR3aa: CASSFLASGNTDTQYF

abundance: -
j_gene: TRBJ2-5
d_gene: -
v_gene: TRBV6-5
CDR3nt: TGTGCCAGCAGTTACTCGTTCTACCAGTACCAAGAGACCCAGTACTTC
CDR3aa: CASSYSFYQYQETQYF

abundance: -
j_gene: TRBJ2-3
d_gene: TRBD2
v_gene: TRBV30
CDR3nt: TGTGCCTGGAGTGTAGGAGCGGGGGACGCAGATACGCAGTATTTT
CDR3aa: CAWSVGAGDADTQYF

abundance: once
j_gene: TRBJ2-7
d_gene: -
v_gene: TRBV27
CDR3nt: TGTGCCAGCAAAACAAACAGGGCTACGTACTTC
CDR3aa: CASKTNRATYF

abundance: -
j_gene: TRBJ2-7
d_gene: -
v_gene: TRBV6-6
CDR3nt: TGTGCCAGCAGTTACCGTCACTCCCCGGTAACCTACGAGCAGTACTTC
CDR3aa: CASSYRHSPVTYEQYF

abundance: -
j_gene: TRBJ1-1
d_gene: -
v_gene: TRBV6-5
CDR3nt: TGTGCCAGCAGTTACTCGAGTACAGGGTGGGACACTGAAGCTTTCTTT
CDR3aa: CASSYSSTGWDTEAFF

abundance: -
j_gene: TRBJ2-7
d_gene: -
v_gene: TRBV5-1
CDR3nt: TGCGCCAGCAGCTTGCAGGGAACCTACGAGCAGTACTTC
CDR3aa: CASSLQGTYEQYF

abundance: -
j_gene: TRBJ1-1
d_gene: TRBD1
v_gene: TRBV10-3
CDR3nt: TGTGCCATCGGCCAGGGACAGGCCCACTTGAACACTGAAGCTTTCTTT
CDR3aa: CAIGQGQAHLNTEAFF

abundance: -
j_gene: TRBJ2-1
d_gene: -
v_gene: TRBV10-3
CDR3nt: TGTGCCACCACTTCCGGGGAGGGGGGCAGGGACAATGAGCAGTTCTTC
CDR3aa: CATTSGEGGRDNEQFF

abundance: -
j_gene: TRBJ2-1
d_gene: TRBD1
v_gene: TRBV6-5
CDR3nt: TGTGCCAGCAGTTACGTCGGGACAGCCTACAATGAGCAGTTCTTC
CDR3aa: CASSYVGTAYNEQFF

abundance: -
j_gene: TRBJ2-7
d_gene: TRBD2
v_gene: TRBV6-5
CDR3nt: TGTGCCAGCAGTTACTCGGGAGCGGGAGGCCACGAGCAGTACTTC
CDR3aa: CASSYSGAGGHEQYF

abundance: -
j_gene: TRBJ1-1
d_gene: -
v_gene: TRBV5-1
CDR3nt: TGCGCCAGCAGCCAGAATATCATAGGGGGGGACACTGAAGCTTTCTTT
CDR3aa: CASSQNIIGGDTEAFF

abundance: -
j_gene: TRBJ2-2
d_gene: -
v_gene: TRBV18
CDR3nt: TGTGCCAGCTCACCACTGAATACGAACACCGGGGAGCTGTTTTTT
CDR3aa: CASSPLNTNTGELFF

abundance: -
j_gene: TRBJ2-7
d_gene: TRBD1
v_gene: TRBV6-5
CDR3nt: TGTGCCAGCAGTCCCCGGACAGGACCCTACGAGCAGTACTTC
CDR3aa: CASSPRTGPYEQYF

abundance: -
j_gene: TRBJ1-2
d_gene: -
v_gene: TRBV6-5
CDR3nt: TGTGCCAGCAGTCCAAGGCTGGGGAGCTATGGCTACACCTTC
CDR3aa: CASSPRLGSYGYTF

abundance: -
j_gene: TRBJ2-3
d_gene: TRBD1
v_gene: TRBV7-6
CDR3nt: TGTGCCAGCAGCTTATTCGGGACAGGGTTTTCTACGCAGTATTTT
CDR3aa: CASSLFGTGFSTQYF

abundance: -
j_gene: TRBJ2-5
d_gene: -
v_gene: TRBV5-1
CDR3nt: TGCGCCAGCAGCTTGGTGACAGGGGAGGGGGAGACCCAGTACTTC
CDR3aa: CASSLVTGEGETQYF

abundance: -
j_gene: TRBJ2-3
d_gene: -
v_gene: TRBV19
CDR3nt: TGTGCCAGTAGTAACGATCCCTCCTCTCCAGATACGCAGTATTTT
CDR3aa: CASSNDPSSPDTQYF

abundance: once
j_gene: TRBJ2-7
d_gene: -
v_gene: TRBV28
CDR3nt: TGTGCCAGCGGGAGATTCGGGGAGCAGTACTTC
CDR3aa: CASGRFGEQYF

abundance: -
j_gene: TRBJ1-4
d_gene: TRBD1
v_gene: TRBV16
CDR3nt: TGTGCCAGCAGCCAAAACCGGGACAGGGGTGAAAAACTGTTTTTT
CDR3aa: CASSQNRDRGEKLFF